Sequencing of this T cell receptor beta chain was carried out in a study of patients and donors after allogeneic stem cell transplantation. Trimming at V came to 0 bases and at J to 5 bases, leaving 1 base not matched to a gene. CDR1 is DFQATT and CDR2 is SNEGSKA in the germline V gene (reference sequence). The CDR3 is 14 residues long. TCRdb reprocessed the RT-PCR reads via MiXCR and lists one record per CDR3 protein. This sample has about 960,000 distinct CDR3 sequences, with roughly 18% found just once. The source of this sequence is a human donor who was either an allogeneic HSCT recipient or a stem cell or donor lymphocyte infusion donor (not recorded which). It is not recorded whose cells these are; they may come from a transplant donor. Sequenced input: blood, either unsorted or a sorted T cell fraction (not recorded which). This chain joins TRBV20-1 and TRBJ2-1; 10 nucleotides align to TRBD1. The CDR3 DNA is TGCAGTGCTAGAGAAGGGACAGGGGACAATGAGCAGTTCTTC. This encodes CSAREGTGDNEQFF.